This T cell receptor (beta chain) was sequenced during a study of blood T cell repertoires in COVID-19. Methods used by the authors: Reference gene primers were amplified, and this amplification served to estimate nucleated cell counts. Produced via immunoSEQ multiplex PCR; TCRdb's table is partial and in-frame only. For V, J and clone size, that table is used; D and trimming come from the DNA. The sample lists about 300,000 clones, around 90% occurring once. Sequenced sample: peripheral blood. This sequence originates from a man in his sixties or seventies with acute or convalescent COVID-19.

DNA for the CDR3: TGTGCCAGCAGCGCCCCGGGACTAGCGGGGGTGGCAGGGGAGCTGTTTTTT. Its translation is CASSAPGLAGVAGELFF. V and J are TRBV9 and TRBJ2-2; 14 bases line up with TRBD2. Trimming removed 3 bases from V and 8 bases from J; junction bases left unmatched: 9. The germline V gene has CDR1 SGDLS and CDR2 YYNGEE. The length of the CDR3 is 17 residues.